This TCR beta chain was documented in a study of OX40 agonist ivuxolimab in advanced cancers. As for the study in general: Dose-escalation patients' cancers were hepatocellular carcinoma, melanoma, renal cell or head and neck cancer. Three patients got partial responses; one had hepatocellular carcinoma and two had cutaneous melanoma.

Overall study findings and caveats: Expanded peripheral T cell antigen specificity was not determined.

The table lists this clone with a few counts. Its specificity is not known. Using immunoSEQ multiplex PCR, the repertoire was profiled, and TCRdb retains in-frame clones only, with some absent. The sample consists of 69,000 or so clones, roughly four fifths of them appearing once. V lost 3 bases and J lost 4, with 13 bases in between. The CDR3 covers 15 residues. The germline V gene encodes CDR1 KGHSH and CDR2 LQKENI. This chain links TRBV18 with TRBJ1-3; no clear D gene. The receptor comes from an adult with an advanced solid tumor such as melanoma, head and neck, liver or kidney cancer. Material: CD4+ or CD8+ T cells sorted from blood, obtained in a trial of the OX40 agonist ivuxolimab. The CDR3 region has the DNA TGTGCCAGCTCACCGAAGGGATTAGAAGGAAACACCATATATTTT. Translation gives CASSPKGLEGNTIYF.